This T cell receptor beta chain derives from a study of T cell repertoires in cytomegalovirus infection. Turning to the study itself: Indicated by public TCR beta signatures were CMV infection and matching HLA type.

Findings of the study overall: HLA-C-restricted CMV-specific TCR beta clonotypes prevailed in the ex vivo response. Cumulative public TCR beta family frequency identified carriers of CMV plus the relevant HLA.

TCRdb recomputed calls from the reads with MiXCR, one row per CDR3 protein. Here the sample spans about 400,000 distinct CDR3 sequences, less than 20% being singletons. This clonotype was observed many times. Its antigen is not known. The V segment lost 8 bases and the J segment 3 bases; nucleotides outside the gene matches: 10. Germline V gene data show CDR1 as LNHDA and CDR2 as SQIVND (reference sequence). CDR3 length equals 16 residues. The sequencing input was PBMCs. This sequence originates from a human donor in good health (CMV status not recorded). Some clones in this sample may be carry-over from other donors' samples. V is TRBV19 and J is TRBJ2-4, with 10 bases that match TRBD2. CDR3 sequence: CASSSWTSGNKNIQYF. The CDR3 DNA is TGTGCCAGTTCCTCCTGGACTAGCGGAAACAAAAACATTCAGTACTTC. Full variable domain (rest looked up from reference TRBV19 and TRBJ2-4): DGGITQSPKYLFRKEGQNVTLSCEQNLNHDAMYWYRQDPGQGLRLIYYSQIVNDFQKGDIAEGYSVSREKKESFPLTVTSAQKNPTAFYLCASSSWTSGNKNIQYFGAGTRLSVL.